What follows are 11 T cell receptor beta chains derived from one specimen sequenced in a study of blood T cell repertoires in COVID-19. Profiling relied on immunoSEQ multiplex PCR, and the TCRdb table lists in-frame clones only, not all of them. In the table there are 200,000 to 250,000 clones, 65% to 90% of which are singletons. Sample: peripheral blood. The receptors come from a man aged 50 or older with acute or convalescent COVID-19.

The chain uses TRBV7-9 and TRBJ2-3; D ambiguous. The CDR3 is 13 amino acids. Looked up from germline, CDR1 is SEHNR and CDR2 is FQNEAQ (reference sequence). Trimming removed 0 bases from V and 5 bases from J, with 6 bases in between. The CDR3: CASSLARRDTQYF. DNA for the CDR3: TGTGCCAGCAGCTTAGCAAGGAGAGATACGCAGTATTTT.

The rearrangement joins TRBV6-2 or TRBV6-3 to TRBJ2-3; D remains ambiguous. The CDR3 consists of 11 residues. CDR1 MNHEY and CDR2 SVGEGT come from the germline V gene. V lost 5 bases to trimming and J lost 2 bases, with 2 bases between them. The CDR3 loop is CASSHTDTQYF. In nucleotides, the CDR3 is TGTGCCAGCAGTCACACAGATACGCAGTATTTT.

This clone was found once. This rearrangement joins TRBV3-1 (or the pseudogene TRBV3-2) to TRBJ1-2; TRBD1 might be the D (5 bases). The CDR3 extends over 13 amino acids. V lost 0 bases to trimming and J lost 5 bases, with 7 bases between them. The germline V gene has CDR1 LGHDT and CDR2 YNNKEL (reference sequence). The CDR3 spells CASSQDQGYGYTF. The CDR3 coding sequence is TGTGCCAGCAGCCAAGATCAGGGTTATGGCTACACCTTC.

This clone has a single count. This sequence joins TRBV18 and TRBJ2-1; a possible D gene is TRBD1 (6 bases). V was shortened by 3 bases and J by 4 bases, with 10 bases between the two germline ends. Germline loops: CDR1 KGHSH, CDR2 LQKENI. There are 14 residues in the CDR3. The CDR3 region has the DNA TGTGCCAGCTCACCTTCCGGGACATACAATGAGCAGTTCTTC. Its protein product is CASSPSGTYNEQFF. Variable domain in full (rest from reference TRBV18 and TRBJ2-1): NAGVMQNPRHLVRRRGQEARLRCSPMKGHSHVYWYRQLPEEGLKFMVYLQKENIIDESGMPKERFSAEFPKEGPSILRIQQVVRGDSAAYFCASSPSGTYNEQFFGPGTRLTVL.

V is TRBV5-4 and J is TRBJ1-1; 9 bases line up with TRBD1. There are 14 residues in the CDR3. The V gene's germline CDR1 is SGHNT and CDR2 YYREEE (reference sequence). Unmatched junction bases numbered 6, after V lost 4 bases and J lost 5 bases. The CDR3 bases are TGTGCCAGCAGCGGGGGACAGGGCCTTACTGAAGCTTTCTTT. The encoded protein is CASSGGQGLTEAFF.

V usage is TRBV27 and J usage is TRBJ1-6; the match to TRBD1 covers 9 bases. V gave up 6 bases and J gave up 2 bases; unmatched junction bases: 17. The CDR3 loop spans 20 amino acids. Germline V gives CDR1 MNHEY, CDR2 SMNVEV (reference sequence). For the CDR3, the DNA is TGTGCCAGCAGCCTCAACAGGGGGCCGAGGGCGTTGCCCTATAATTCACCCCTCCACTTT. This sequence encodes CASSLNRGPRALPYNSPLHF.

V usage is TRBV5-1 and J usage is TRBJ1-1; 8 positions agree with TRBD1. Germline V gene lookup returns CDR1 SGHRS and CDR2 YFSETQ. Germline trimming cut 4 bases from V and 11 bases from J; bases unmatched to any gene: 10. This CDR3 region has 13 residues. For the CDR3, the DNA is TGCGCCAGCAGCACCCGGACAGGGCACTTGGCTTTCTTT. It encodes CASSTRTGHLAFF.

This CDR3 reads CASNPTGPGNTIYF. DNA for the CDR3: TGTGCCAGTAACCCAACAGGGCCTGGAAACACCATATATTTT. This chain joins TRBV19 and TRBJ1-3; D possibly corresponds to TRBD1 (6 bases). V lost 7 bases to trimming and J lost 2 bases, with 12 bases between them. Germline loops: CDR1 LNHDA, CDR2 SQIVND (reference sequence). The CDR3 contains 14 residues.

This chain joins TRBV7-9 and TRBJ2-3; 9 bases are shared with TRBD1. Germline V CDR1 and CDR2: SEHNR, FQNEAQ (reference sequence). V lost 5 bases, J lost 5 bases, and 5 bases stayed unmatched. The CDR3 totals 14 residues. CDR3 bases: TGTGCCAGCAGCCTGGGACAGGGAGAAGATACGCAGTATTTT. Residues: CASSLGQGEDTQYF. The full variable domain, its missing parts supplied by reference TRBV7-9 and TRBJ2-3, is DTGVSQNPRHKITKRGQNVTFRCDPISEHNRLYWYRQTLGQGPEFLTYFQNEAQLEKSRLLSDRFSAERPKGSFSTLEIQRTEQGDSAMYLCASSLGQGEDTQYFGPGTRLTVL.

This rearrangement joins TRBV7-9 to TRBJ2-7, with 10 bases aligning to TRBD1. The V segment lost 3 bases and the J segment 7 bases; nucleotides outside the gene matches: 12. The V gene's germline CDR1 is SEHNR and CDR2 FQNEAQ (reference sequence). The CDR3 runs 16 residues. The CDR3 region has the DNA TGTGCCAGCAGCTTGGCCCAGGGACAGGGGTATTTGGAGCAGTACTTC. Protein sequence: CASSLAQGQGYLEQYF.

CDR3 in DNA: TGTGCCAGTAGTAGTGGGACAGGGGGACATTCACCCCTCCACTTT. Its translation: CASSSGTGGHSPLHF. The V and J genes are TRBV19 and TRBJ1-6; TRBD1 agrees at 11 bases. In germline, CDR1 is LNHDA, CDR2 SQIVND (reference sequence). This CDR3 contains 15 residues. With 4 bases clipped from V and 8 bases from J, the junction kept 4 bases outside the gene matches.